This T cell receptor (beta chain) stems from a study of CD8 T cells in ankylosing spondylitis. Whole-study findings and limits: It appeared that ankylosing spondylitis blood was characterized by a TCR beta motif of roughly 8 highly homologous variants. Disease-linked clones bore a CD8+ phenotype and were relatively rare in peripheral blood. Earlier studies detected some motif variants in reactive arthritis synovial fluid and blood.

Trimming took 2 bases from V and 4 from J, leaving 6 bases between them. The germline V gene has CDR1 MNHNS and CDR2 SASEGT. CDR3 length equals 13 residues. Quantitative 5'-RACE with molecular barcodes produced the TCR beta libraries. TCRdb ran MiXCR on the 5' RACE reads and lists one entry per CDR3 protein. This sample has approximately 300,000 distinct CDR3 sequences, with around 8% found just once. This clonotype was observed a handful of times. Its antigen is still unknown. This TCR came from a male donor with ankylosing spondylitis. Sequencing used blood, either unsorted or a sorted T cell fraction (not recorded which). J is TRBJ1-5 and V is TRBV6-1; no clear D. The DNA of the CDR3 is TGTGCCAGCAGTGAACTGCGGAATCAGCCCCAGCATTTT. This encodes CASSELRNQPQHF.